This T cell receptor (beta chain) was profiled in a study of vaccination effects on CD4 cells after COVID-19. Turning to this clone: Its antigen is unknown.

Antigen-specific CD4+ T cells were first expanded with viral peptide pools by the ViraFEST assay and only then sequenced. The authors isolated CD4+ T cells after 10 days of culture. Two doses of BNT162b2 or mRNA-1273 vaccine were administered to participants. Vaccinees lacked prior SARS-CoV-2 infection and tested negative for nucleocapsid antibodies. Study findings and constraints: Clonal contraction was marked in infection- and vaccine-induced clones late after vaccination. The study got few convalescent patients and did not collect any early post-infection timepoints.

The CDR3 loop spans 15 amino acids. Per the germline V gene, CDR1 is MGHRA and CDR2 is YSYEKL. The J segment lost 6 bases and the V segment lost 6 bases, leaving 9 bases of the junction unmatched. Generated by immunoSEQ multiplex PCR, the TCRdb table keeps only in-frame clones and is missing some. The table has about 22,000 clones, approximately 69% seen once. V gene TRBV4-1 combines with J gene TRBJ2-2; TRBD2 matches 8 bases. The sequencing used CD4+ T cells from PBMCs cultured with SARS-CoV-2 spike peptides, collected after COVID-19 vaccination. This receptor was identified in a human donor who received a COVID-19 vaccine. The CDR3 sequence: CASRSSGSFSGELFF. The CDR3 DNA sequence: TGCGCCAGCAGATCCAGCGGGAGTTTTTCCGGGGAGCTGTTTTTT.